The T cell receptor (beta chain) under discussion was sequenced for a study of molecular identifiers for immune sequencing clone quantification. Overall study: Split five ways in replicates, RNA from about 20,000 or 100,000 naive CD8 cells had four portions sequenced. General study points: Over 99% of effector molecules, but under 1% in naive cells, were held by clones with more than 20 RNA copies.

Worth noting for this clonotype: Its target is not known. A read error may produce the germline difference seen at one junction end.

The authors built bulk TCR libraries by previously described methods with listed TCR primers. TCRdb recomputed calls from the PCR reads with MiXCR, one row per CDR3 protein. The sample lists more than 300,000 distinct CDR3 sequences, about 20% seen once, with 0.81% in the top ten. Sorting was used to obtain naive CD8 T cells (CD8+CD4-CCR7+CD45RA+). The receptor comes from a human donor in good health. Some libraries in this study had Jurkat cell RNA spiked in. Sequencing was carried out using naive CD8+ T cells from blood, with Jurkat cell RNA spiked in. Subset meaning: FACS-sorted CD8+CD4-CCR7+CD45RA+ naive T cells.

The CDR3 loop is CASGQSTGGQDTQYF. The CDR3 DNA reads as TGCGCCAGCGGCCAATCTACAGGGGGCCAGGATACGCAGTATTTT. The chain couples TRBV4-1 to TRBJ2-3; TRBD1 agrees at 9 bases. Germline lookup yields CDR1 MGHRA and CDR2 YSYEKL. The CDR3 has 15 residues.